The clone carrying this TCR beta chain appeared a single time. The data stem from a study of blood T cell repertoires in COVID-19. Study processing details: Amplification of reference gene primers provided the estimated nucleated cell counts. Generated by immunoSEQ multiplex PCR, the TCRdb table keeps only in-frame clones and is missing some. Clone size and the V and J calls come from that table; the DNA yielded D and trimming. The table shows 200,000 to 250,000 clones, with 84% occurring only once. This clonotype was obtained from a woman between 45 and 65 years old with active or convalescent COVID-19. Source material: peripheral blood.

DNA for the CDR3: TGTGCCAGTAGTATGTGGCTGTCCTACGAGCAGTACTTC. This codes for CASSMWLSYEQYF. V usage is TRBV19 and J usage is TRBJ2-7, with D hard to call. Germline V CDR1 and CDR2: LNHDA, SQIVND (reference sequence). The CDR3 consists of 13 residues. Trimming pared 3 bases from V and 1 base from J, leaving 7 bases between.